This T cell receptor (beta chain) was sequenced in a study of Graves' ophthalmopathy and Graves' hyperthyroidism. Germline V gene sequence: CDR1 SQVTM, CDR2 ANQGSEA. This CDR3 is built from 13 residues. In regard to this clonotype: An end of the junction does not agree with germline; a read error may underlie this.

Amplified TCR beta CDR3 regions were obtained using RNA transcripts as template. HTBI primers were employed in first-round RT-PCR, then a second-round multiplex PCR followed. TCRdb re-called the multiplex PCR reads with MiXCR, one entry per CDR3 protein. The sample contains around 670,000 distinct CDR3 sequences, 40% of which appear only once. The evidence that diagnosis relied on was clinical symptoms, serum thyroxine, TRAb, thyroid ultrasound and orbital computed tomography. PBMCs originated in roughly 11 ml of fresh peripheral blood. The sequenced sample consisted of peripheral blood. The TCR was taken from an adult man with Graves' ophthalmopathy. V usage is TRBV29-1 and J usage is TRBJ2-5; D may be TRBD1 (5 bases). The CDR3 sequence: CSLEFVTEETQYF. The CDR3 coding sequence is TGCAGCCTTGAATTCGTGACAGAAGAGACCCAGTACTTC.